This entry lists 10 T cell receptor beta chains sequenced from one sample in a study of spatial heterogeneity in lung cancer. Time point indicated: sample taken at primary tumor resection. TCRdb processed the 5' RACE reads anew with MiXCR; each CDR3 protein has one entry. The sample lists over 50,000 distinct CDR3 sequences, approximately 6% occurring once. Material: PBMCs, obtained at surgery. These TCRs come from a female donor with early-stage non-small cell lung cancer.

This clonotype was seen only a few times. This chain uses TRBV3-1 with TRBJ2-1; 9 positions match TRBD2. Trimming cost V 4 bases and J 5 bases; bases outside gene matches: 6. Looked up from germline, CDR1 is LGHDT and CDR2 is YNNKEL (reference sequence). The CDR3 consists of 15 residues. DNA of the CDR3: TGTGCCAGCAGCCGGGGGGCGGGAGGGCACAATGAGCAGTTCTTC. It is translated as CASSRGAGGHNEQFF.

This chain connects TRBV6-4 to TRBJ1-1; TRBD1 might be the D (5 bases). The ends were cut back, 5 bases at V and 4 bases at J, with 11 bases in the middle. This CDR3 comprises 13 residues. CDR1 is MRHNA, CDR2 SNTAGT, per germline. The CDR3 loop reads CASSSLQGTEAFF. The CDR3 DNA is TGTGCCAGCAGTTCGCTTCAGGGCACTGAAGCTTTCTTT.

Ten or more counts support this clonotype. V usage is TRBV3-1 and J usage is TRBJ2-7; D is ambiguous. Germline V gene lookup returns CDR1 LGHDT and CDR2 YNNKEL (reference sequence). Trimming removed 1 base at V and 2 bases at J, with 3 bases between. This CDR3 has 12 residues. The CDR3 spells CASSQGPYEQYV. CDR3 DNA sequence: TGTGCCAGCAGCCAAGGGCCCTACGAGCAGTACGTC.

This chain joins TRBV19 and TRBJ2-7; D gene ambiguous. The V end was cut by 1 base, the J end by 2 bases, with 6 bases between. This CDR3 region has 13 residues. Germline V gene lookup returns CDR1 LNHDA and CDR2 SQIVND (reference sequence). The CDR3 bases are TGTGCCAGTAGTATAGGGATCGCCTACGAGCAGTACGTC. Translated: CASSIGIAYEQYV.

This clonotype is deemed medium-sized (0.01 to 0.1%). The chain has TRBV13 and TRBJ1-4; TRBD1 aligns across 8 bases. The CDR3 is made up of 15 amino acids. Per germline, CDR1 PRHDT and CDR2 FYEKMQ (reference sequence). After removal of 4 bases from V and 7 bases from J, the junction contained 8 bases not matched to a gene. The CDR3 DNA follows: TGTGCCAGCAGCTCGACAGGGGAATGGGGTGAAAAACTGTTTTTT. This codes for CASSSTGEWGEKLFF.

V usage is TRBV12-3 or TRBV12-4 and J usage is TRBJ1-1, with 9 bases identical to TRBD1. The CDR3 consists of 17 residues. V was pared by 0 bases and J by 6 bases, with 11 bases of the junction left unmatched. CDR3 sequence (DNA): TGTGCCAGCAGTTTAGCGGGCGGGACAGGGTTTGATGCTGAAGCTTTCTTT. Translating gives CASSLAGGTGFDAEAFF.

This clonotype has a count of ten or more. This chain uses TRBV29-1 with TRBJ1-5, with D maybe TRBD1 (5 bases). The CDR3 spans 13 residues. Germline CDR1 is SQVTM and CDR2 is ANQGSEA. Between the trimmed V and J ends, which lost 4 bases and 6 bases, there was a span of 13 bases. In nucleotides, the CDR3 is TGCAGCGTTGCCTTCGGGGGAAGTCAGCCCCAGCATTTT. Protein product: CSVAFGGSQPQHF.

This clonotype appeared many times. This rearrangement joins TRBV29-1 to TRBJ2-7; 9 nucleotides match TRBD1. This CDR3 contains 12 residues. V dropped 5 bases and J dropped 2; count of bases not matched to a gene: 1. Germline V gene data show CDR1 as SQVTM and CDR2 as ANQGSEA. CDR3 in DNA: TGCAGCGTTCGGGACAGGGCCTACGAGCAGTACTTC. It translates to CSVRDRAYEQYF.

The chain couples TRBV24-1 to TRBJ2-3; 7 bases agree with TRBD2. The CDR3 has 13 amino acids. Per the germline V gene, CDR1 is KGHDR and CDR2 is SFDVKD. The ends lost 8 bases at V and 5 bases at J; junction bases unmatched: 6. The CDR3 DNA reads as TGTGCCACCAATGACGGGGGGAAAGATACGCAGTATTTT. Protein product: CATNDGGKDTQYF.

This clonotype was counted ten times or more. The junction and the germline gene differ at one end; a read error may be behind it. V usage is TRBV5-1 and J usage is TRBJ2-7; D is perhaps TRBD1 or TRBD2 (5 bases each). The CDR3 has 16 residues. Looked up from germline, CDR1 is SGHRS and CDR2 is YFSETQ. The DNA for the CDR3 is TGCGCCAGCAGTTTGGGGAGCCGGGACGGCCTCTACGAGCAGTACTTC. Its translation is CASSLGSRDGLYEQYF.